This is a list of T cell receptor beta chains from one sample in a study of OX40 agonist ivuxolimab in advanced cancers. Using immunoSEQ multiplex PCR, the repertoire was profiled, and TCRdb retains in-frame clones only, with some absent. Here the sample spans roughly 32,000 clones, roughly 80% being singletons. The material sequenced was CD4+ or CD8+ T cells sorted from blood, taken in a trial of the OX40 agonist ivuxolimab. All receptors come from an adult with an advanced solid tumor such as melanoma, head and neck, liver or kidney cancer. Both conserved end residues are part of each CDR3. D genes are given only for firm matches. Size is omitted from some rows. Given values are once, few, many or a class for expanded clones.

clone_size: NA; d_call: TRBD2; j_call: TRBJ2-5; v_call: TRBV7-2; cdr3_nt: TGTGCCAGCAGCCGGACTAGCGGGAGTGGGACCCAGTACTTC; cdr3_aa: CASSRTSGSGTQYF
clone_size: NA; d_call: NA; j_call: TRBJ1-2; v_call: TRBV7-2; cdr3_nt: TGTACCAGCAGTTTACAGGAGATGGGCGGCTACACCTTC; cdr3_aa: CTSSLQEMGGYTF
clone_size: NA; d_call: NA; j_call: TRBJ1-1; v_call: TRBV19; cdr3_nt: TGTGCCAGTAGTTGGTTGGGGGACACTGAAGCTTTCTTT; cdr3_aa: CASSWLGDTEAFF
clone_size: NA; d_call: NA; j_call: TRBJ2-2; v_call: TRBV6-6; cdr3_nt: TGTGCCAGCAGTTACAGTTCTACCGGGGGAGCTGTTTTT; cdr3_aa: CASSYSSTGGAVF
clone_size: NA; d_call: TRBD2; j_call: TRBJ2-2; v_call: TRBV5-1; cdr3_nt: TGCGCCAGCAGGCCGGGACTAGGTCGCGGGACCGGGGAGCTGTTTTTT; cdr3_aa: CASRPGLGRGTGELFF
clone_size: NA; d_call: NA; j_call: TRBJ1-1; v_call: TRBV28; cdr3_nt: TGTGCCACCAGTCTCGGAAAGGGAAGTGAAGCTTTCTTT; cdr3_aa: CATSLGKGSEAFF
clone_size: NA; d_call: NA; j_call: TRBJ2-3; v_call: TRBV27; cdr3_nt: TGTGCCAGCAGTTTGGGTGGAGTCGGCACAGATACGCAGTATTTT; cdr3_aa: CASSLGGVGTDTQYF
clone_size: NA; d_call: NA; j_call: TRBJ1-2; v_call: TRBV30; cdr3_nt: TGTGCCTGGACCGTAGGGGTAATGGGCTACACCTTC; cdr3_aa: CAWTVGVMGYTF
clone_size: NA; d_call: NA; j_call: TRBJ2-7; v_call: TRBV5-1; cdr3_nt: TGCGCCAGCAGCCCCCCGGGGTCCCGCTACGAGCAGTACTTC; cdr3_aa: CASSPPGSRYEQYF
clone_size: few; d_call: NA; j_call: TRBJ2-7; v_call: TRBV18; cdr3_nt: TGTGCCAGCTCGACAGGGGAGGGGTACGAGCAGTACTTC; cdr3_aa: CASSTGEGYEQYF
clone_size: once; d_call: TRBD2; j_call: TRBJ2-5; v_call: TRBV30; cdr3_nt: TGTGCCGTCGCGGGAGTCCAGGCGGAGACCCAGTACTTC; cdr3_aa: CAVAGVQAETQYF
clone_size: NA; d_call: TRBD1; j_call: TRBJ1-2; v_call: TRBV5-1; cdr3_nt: TGCGCCAGCAGCGGGACAGGGAATCGAGTCGATGGCTACACCTTC; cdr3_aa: CASSGTGNRVDGYTF
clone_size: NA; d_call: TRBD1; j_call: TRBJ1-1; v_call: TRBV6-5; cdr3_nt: TGTGCCAGCAGTCCCGCCGGGACAGCAAACACTGAAGCTTTCTTT; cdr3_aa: CASSPAGTANTEAFF
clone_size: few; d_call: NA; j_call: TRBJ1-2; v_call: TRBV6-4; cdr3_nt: TGTGCCAGCAGTGTTTCTAGGACAGCCCCCTTGAGTGGCTACACCTTC; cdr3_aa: CASSVSRTAPLSGYTF
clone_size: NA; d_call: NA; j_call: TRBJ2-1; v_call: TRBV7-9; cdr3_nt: TGTGCCAGCAGCTTTGGGGGGAGTAGGTACAATGAGCAGTTCTTC; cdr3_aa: CASSFGGSRYNEQFF